This entry lists 29 T cell receptor beta chains sequenced from one sample in a study of blood T cell repertoires in COVID-19. Sequencing was performed with immunoSEQ multiplex PCR; in TCRdb, only in-frame clones are kept and a portion is missing. The data hold about 370,000 clones, with 85% to 90% observed a single time. The material sequenced was PBMCs or T cells enriched from blood (not recorded which). The receptors shown here come from a man younger than 35 who had recovered from COVID-19.

The chain combines TRBV28 with TRBJ2-1; possible D gene TRBD1, 6 bases. The V gene lost 5 bases and the J gene lost 8 bases, with 16 bases spanning the gap. CDR3 size: 14 residues. Germline values: CDR1 MDHEN, CDR2 SYDVKM. The CDR3 loop is CASSGTTGGYEQFF. CDR3 nucleotide sequence: TGTGCCAGCAGTGGGACGACAGGCGGCTATGAGCAGTTCTTC.

V usage is TRBV14 and J usage is TRBJ2-3; the D gene is possibly TRBD1 (5 bases). Germline assignment: CDR1 SGHDN and CDR2 FVKESK. This CDR3 spans 19 amino acids. Trimming pared 4 bases from V and 1 base from J, leaving 24 bases between. In DNA, the CDR3 is TGTGCCAGCAGCCCCCCAGGGTCCCGGATTCTTCGAGGCACAGATACGCAGTATTTT. This codes for CASSPPGSRILRGTDTQYF.

This clone was seen once. This chain links TRBV30 with TRBJ1-1; D not resolved. Germline CDR1 reads GTSNPN; CDR2 reads SVGIG (reference sequence). The CDR3 has 13 residues. The V end lost 2 bases, the J end lost 8 bases, and 15 bases lay between the germline ends. The chain's CDR3 is CAWSLLPGSEAFF. In nucleotides, the CDR3 is TGTGCCTGGAGTCTACTACCGGGGTCCGAAGCTTTCTTT. Full variable domain (missing parts from reference TRBV30 and TRBJ1-1): SQTIHQWPATLVQPVGSPLSLECTVEGTSNPNLYWYRQAAGRGLQLLFYSVGIGQISSEVPQNLSASRPQDRQFILSSKKLLLSDSGFYLCAWSLLPGSEAFFGQGTRLTVV.

This chain connects TRBV5-6 to TRBJ2-7; weak D call: TRBD1 (5 bases). The germline gives CDR1 SGHDT, CDR2 YYEEEE. The CDR3 runs to 13 residues. Trimming pared 5 bases from V and 3 bases from J, leaving 12 bases between. CDR3 in DNA: TGTGCCAGCAGTTCAGACAGCCTCTACGAGCAGTACTTC. It encodes CASSSDSLYEQYF.

The chain links TRBV7-9 to TRBJ1-3; D gene unclear. Germline V CDR1 and CDR2: SEHNR, FQNEAQ (reference sequence). V dropped 1 base and J dropped 0 bases, with 16 bases sitting between them. The CDR3 contains 18 residues. This CDR3 reads CASSLEWIGGDSGNTIYF. The CDR3, as DNA: TGTGCCAGCAGCTTAGAATGGATTGGTGGAGACTCTGGAAACACCATATATTTT.

CDR3 nucleotide sequence: TGTGCCAGCAGCGTTGATTGGGCCCAAGAGACCCAGTACTTC. Residues: CASSVDWAQETQYF. The chain links TRBV14 to TRBJ2-5, with D uncertain. The CDR3 is 14 residues long. V was pared by 5 bases and J by 1 base, with 11 bases between. Looked up from germline, CDR1 is SGHDN and CDR2 is FVKESK.

The chain couples TRBV11-2 to TRBJ1-1, with 8 nucleotides matching TRBD1. Germline V gene data show CDR1 as SGHAT and CDR2 as FQNNGV. This CDR3 comprises 13 residues. Unmatched junction bases numbered 0, after V lost 5 bases and J lost 1 base. CDR3: CASSDRGNTEAFF. The CDR3 nucleotides are TGTGCCAGCAGCGACAGGGGGAACACTGAAGCTTTCTTT. The full variable domain, in which reference TRBV11-2 and TRBJ1-1 provide the parts outside the CDR3, is EAGVAQSPRYKIIEKRQSVAFWCNPISGHATLYWYQQILGQGPKLLIQFQNNGVVDDSQLPKDRFSAERLKGVDSTLKIQPAKLEDSAVYLCASSDRGNTEAFFGQGTRLTVV.

The chain carries TRBV25-1 and TRBJ2-3, with TRBD2 identical over 10 bases. From germline, CDR1 is MGHDK and CDR2 SYGVNS. CDR3 length: 16 residues. Unmatched junction bases numbered 8, after V lost 8 bases and J lost 0 bases. CDR3 DNA: TGTGCCAGCTCCGCAGGTAGCGGGGGGAGCACAGATACGCAGTATTTT. Translating gives CASSAGSGGSTDTQYF.

The chain recombines TRBV11-2 with TRBJ1-2; 8 bases agree with TRBD1. Germline V gene sequence: CDR1 SGHAT, CDR2 FQNNGV. V dropped 5 bases and J dropped 0; count of bases not matched to a gene: 11. This CDR3 has 17 residues. The CDR3 bases are TGTGCCAGCAGCCCAGGCAGGGGGCAGGCAGCTAACTATGGCTACACCTTC. This sequence encodes CASSPGRGQAANYGYTF. The full variable domain, rest sourced from reference TRBV11-2 and TRBJ1-2, is EAGVAQSPRYKIIEKRQSVAFWCNPISGHATLYWYQQILGQGPKLLIQFQNNGVVDDSQLPKDRFSAERLKGVDSTLKIQPAKLEDSAVYLCASSPGRGQAANYGYTFGSGTRLTVV.

The gene calls are TRBV19 and TRBJ1-2; D possibly corresponds to TRBD1 (6 bases). The CDR3 contains 11 residues. The germline gives CDR1 LNHDA, CDR2 SQIVND (reference sequence). Trimming left V 3 bases short and J 10 bases short, with 9 bases between. The CDR3 spells CASSMNRDYTF. In nucleotides, the CDR3 is TGTGCCAGTAGTATGAACAGGGACTACACCTTC.

CDR3 loop: CASSHRQGSTEAFF. CDR3 nucleotides: TGTGCCAGCAGCCACCGACAGGGTAGCACTGAAGCTTTCTTT. This sequence joins TRBV7-6 and TRBJ1-1; 7 bases line up with TRBD1. Germline CDR1 and CDR2: SGHVS and FNYEAQ. The CDR3 is 14 amino acids. Trimming at V came to 5 bases and at J to 4 bases, leaving 7 bases not matched to a gene. The whole variable domain, filled in from reference TRBV7-6 and TRBJ1-1, reads GAGVSQSPRYKVTKRGQDVALRCDPISGHVSLYWYRQALGQGPEFLTYFNYEAQQDKSGLPNDRFSAERPEGSISTLTIQRTEQRDSAMYRCASSHRQGSTEAFFGQGTRLTVV.

Concerning this clone itself: This CDR3 is also generated by other DNA sequences in the sample. V is TRBV6-5 and J is TRBJ1-5; D unresolved. Germline assignment: CDR1 MNHEY and CDR2 SVGAGI. Trimming took 0 bases from V and 0 from J, leaving 3 bases between them. The CDR3 extends over 14 amino acids. DNA of the CDR3: TGTGCCAGCAGTTACTCGTATAGCAATCAGCCCCAGCATTTT. Its translation: CASSYSYSNQPQHF.

The chain carries TRBV2 and TRBJ1-4; D is unresolved. CDR3 length: 14 amino acids. Germline-derived CDR1 and CDR2 are SNHLY and FYNNEI. V lost 6 bases and J lost 0, with 8 bases in between. The CDR3 protein is CASRVASTNEKLFF. CDR3 DNA sequence: TGTGCCAGCAGGGTAGCTTCAACTAATGAAAAACTGTTTTTT.

This chain links TRBV7-9 with TRBJ2-1; unclear D gene. V was cut by 5 bases and J by 2 bases, with 16 bases left in between. In germline, CDR1 is SEHNR, CDR2 FQNEAQ (reference sequence). This CDR3 comprises 16 residues. CDR3 DNA: TGTGCCAGCAGCCCGCTTGCCGGTACTGCCTACAATGAGCAGTTCTTC. It yields the protein CASSPLAGTAYNEQFF. The full variable domain, rest sourced from reference TRBV7-9 and TRBJ2-1, is DTGVSQNPRHKITKRGQNVTFRCDPISEHNRLYWYRQTLGQGPEFLTYFQNEAQLEKSRLLSDRFSAERPKGSFSTLEIQRTEQGDSAMYLCASSPLAGTAYNEQFFGPGTRLTVL.

The sample holds one count of this clone. CDR3 region: CAISYIAQETQYF. The CDR3 nucleotides read TGTGCCATCAGTTACATCGCTCAAGAGACCCAGTACTTC. The V gene is TRBV10-3, the J gene TRBJ2-5; D not resolved. This CDR3 is 13 amino acids long. V was clipped by 5 bases and J by 2 bases, with 9 bases between them. Germline lookup yields CDR1 ENHRY and CDR2 SYGVKD.

V gene TRBV7-9 combines with J gene TRBJ1-1; D call uncertain. The V and J ends lost 5 bases and 1 base respectively, with 8 bases between them. The germline CDR1 and CDR2 sequences are SEHNR and FQNEAQ (reference sequence). The length of the CDR3 is 13 residues. CDR3 coding DNA: TGTGCCAGCAGCCTTAAGAGGAACACTGAAGCTTTCTTT. It codes for CASSLKRNTEAFF.

The chain couples TRBV14 to TRBJ2-1; 12 nucleotides agree with TRBD2. This CDR3 has 16 residues. V shed 4 bases, J shed 5 bases, and the junction held 6 bases outside the gene matches. Germline CDR1 SGHDN, CDR2 FVKESK. CDR3 coding DNA: TGTGCCAGCAGCCGAAATGGACTAGCGGGGAACAATGAGCAGTTCTTC. Protein sequence: CASSRNGLAGNNEQFF.

The chain uses TRBV9 and TRBJ1-4; D might be TRBD1 (6 bases). This CDR3 spans 16 amino acids. In germline, CDR1 is SGDLS, CDR2 YYNGEE. V was trimmed by 0 bases and J by 5 bases, leaving 14 bases between them. The CDR3 nucleotides read TGTGCCAGCAGCGTAGGTGTGGGACACCCAAATGAAAAACTGTTTTTT. It yields the protein CASSVGVGHPNEKLFF.

The chain links TRBV28 to TRBJ2-7, with 8 nucleotides matching TRBD1. V gave up 7 bases and J gave up 3 bases; unmatched junction bases: 8. The germline CDR1 and CDR2 sequences are MDHEN and SYDVKM. This CDR3 has 14 residues. The CDR3 nucleotides read TGTGCCAGCAACCGACAGGGGACCCTCTACGAGCAGTACTTC. Protein product: CASNRQGTLYEQYF.

The V call is TRBV11-2, the J call TRBJ1-1; D gene unclear. CDR3 size: 12 residues. Between the trimmed V and J ends, which lost 1 base and 4 bases, there was a span of 4 bases. Per germline, CDR1 SGHAT and CDR2 FQNNGV. The CDR3 spells CASSLVITEAFF. The CDR3 DNA reads as TGTGCCAGCAGCTTAGTAATCACTGAAGCTTTCTTT.

The CDR3 coding sequence is TGTGCCAGTAGTATAGTGGGCCGGGGAGTAGGCAATCAGCCCCAGCATTTT. Amino acids: CASSIVGRGVGNQPQHF. This sequence joins TRBV19 and TRBJ1-5; no reliable D call. This CDR3 has 17 amino acids. The V and J ends lost 1 base and 2 bases respectively, with 15 bases between them. Germline V CDR1 and CDR2: LNHDA, SQIVND (reference sequence).

The rearrangement uses TRBV5-1 and TRBJ2-4; D is possibly TRBD1 (6 bases). From germline, CDR1 is SGHRS and CDR2 YFSETQ. V was cut by 6 bases and J by 3 bases, with 7 bases left in between. CDR3 length: 12 residues. The CDR3 region is CASTDSKNIQYF. CDR3 in DNA: TGCGCCAGCACGGACAGCAAAAACATTCAGTACTTC.

The chain links TRBV2 to TRBJ2-7, with a tentative D call TRBD2 (5 bases). This CDR3 comprises 14 residues. Trimming removed 11 bases at V and 5 bases at J, with 22 bases between. Looked up from germline, CDR1 is SNHLY and CDR2 is FYNNEI. DNA for the CDR3: TGTGCCTCCGGCGGAGAGCTAGCTGTTAACGAGCAGTACTTC. The encoded protein is CASGGELAVNEQYF.

This clone was seen more than once but under ten times. The sample contains more than one DNA sequence encoding this CDR3. The J gene is TRBJ2-3, the V gene TRBV7-9; 7 nucleotides line up with TRBD2. V trimming: 2 bases; J trimming: 1 base; junction bases outside the gene matches: 0. Germline assignment: CDR1 SEHNR and CDR2 FQNEAQ (reference sequence). The length of the CDR3 is 14 residues. The DNA of the CDR3 is TGTGCCAGCAGCTTACGGGGGGGCACAGATACGCAGTATTTT. Translating it yields CASSLRGGTDTQYF.

The CDR3 DNA follows: TGTGCCAGTAGTGTACGGGGGTTCAATAATGAAAAACTGTTTTTT. Its translation: CASSVRGFNNEKLFF. The chain carries TRBV19 and TRBJ1-4, with a possible D match to TRBD1 (5 bases). CDR3 size: 15 residues. Germline CDR1 LNHDA, CDR2 SQIVND (reference sequence). V gave up 5 bases and J gave up 4 bases, with 14 bases separating them.

J is TRBJ2-3 and V is TRBV3-1 (or the pseudogene TRBV3-2); tentatively, D is TRBD1 (6 bases). This CDR3 contains 16 residues. The V gene lost 1 base and the J gene lost 2 bases, with 13 bases spanning the gap. Germline CDR1 reads LGHDT; CDR2 reads YNNKEL (reference sequence). The CDR3 reads CASSQGSEGVTDTQYF. In DNA form, the CDR3 reads TGTGCCAGCAGCCAAGGCAGCGAGGGGGTCACAGATACGCAGTATTTT.

J is TRBJ2-2 and V is TRBV19; 10 nucleotides line up with TRBD2. J was trimmed by 7 bases and V by 4 bases; bases with no gene match: 9. The germline V gene has CDR1 LNHDA and CDR2 SQIVND (reference sequence). The length of the CDR3 is 16 residues. For the CDR3, the DNA is TGTGCCAGTAGTACAAGCGGGGGGGTCTCGATCGGGGAGCTGTTTTTT. Its protein product is CASSTSGGVSIGELFF.

This clone was seen once. The V gene is TRBV2, the J gene TRBJ2-1, with 9 bases matching TRBD1. Germline CDR1 and CDR2: SNHLY and FYNNEI. The CDR3 runs 18 residues. After removal of 6 bases from V and 4 bases from J, the junction contained 16 bases not matched to a gene. CDR3 residues: CASSTGGAGLAPYNEQFF. For the CDR3, the DNA is TGTGCCAGCAGCACAGGGGGCGCGGGGCTAGCTCCGTACAATGAGCAGTTCTTC.

This clone was seen once. J is TRBJ2-1 and V is TRBV7-8; 12 bases match TRBD2. The CDR3 loop spans 18 amino acids. The V gene's germline CDR1 is SGHVS and CDR2 FQNEAQ. The V gene end was trimmed by 1 base and the J gene end by 5 bases; junction bases not matched to a gene: 9. CDR3 sequence (DNA): TGTGCCAGCAGCTTAGTGCTATCGACTAGCGGGGGAGACAATGAGCAGTTCTTC. It specifies CASSLVLSTSGGDNEQFF.